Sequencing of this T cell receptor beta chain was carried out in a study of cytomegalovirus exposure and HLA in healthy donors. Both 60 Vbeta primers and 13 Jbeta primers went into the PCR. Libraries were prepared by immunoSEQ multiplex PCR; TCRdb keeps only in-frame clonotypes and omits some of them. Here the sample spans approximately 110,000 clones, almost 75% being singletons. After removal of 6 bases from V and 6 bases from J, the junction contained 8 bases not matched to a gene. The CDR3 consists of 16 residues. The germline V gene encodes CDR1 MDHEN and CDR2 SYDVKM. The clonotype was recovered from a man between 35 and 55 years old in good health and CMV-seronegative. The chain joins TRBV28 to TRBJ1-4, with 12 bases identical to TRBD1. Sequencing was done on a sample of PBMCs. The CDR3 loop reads CASRWDRGHKYEKLFF. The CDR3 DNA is TGTGCCAGCAGATGGGACAGGGGGCATAAATATGAAAAACTGTTTTTT.